The 14 T cell receptor beta chains presented below share a single source sample, sequenced in a study of T cells after yellow fever vaccination. Each CDR3 protein gets one entry after TCRdb re-called the 5' RACE reads with MiXCR. This table holds roughly 4,600 distinct CDR3 sequences, around 8% found once. The sample consisted of PBMCs, either bulk or a sorted T-cell subset (CD4+, CD8+, memory, or dextramer-sorted; not recorded which), taken around 45 days after the first yellow fever vaccination. These receptors all stem from a man aged 18 to 30 who received the YFV17D yellow fever vaccine.

This clonotype came up a few times. The chain has TRBV28 and TRBJ2-4; perhaps TRBD2 as D (7 bases). Per germline, CDR1 MDHEN and CDR2 SYDVKM. This CDR3 is 16 amino acids long. The ends were cut back, 4 bases at V and 8 bases at J, with 21 bases in the middle. The CDR3 nucleotides read TGTGCCAGCAGTTGGGGCTATGGGGGGGCGGAGGACATTCAGTACTTC. Its protein is CASSWGYGGAEDIQYF.

This clonotype was counted ten times or more. The rearrangement links TRBV5-6 to TRBJ2-4, with D perhaps matching TRBD1 or TRBD2 (7 bases each). The CDR3 loop spans 20 amino acids. Germline-derived CDR1 and CDR2 are SGHDT and YYEEEE. The ends were cut back, 4 bases at V and 0 bases at J, with 26 bases in the middle. The CDR3 region is CASSIRTGEGFGRAKNIQYF. The CDR3 DNA sequence: TGTGCCAGCAGCATCCGAACAGGGGAGGGGTTTGGAAGAGCCAAAAACATTCAGTACTTC.

This clonotype was detected ten times or more. The CDR3, as DNA: TGCGCCAGCAGCTTGAGAACAGGGGGACCCATGAACACTGAAGCTTTCTTT. Encoded protein: CASSLRTGGPMNTEAFF. The chain joins TRBV5-1 to TRBJ1-1; 8 bases line up with TRBD1. Per germline, CDR1 SGHRS and CDR2 YFSETQ. V gave up 1 base and J gave up 0 bases; unmatched junction bases: 8. The CDR3 length is 17 residues.

This clonotype was seen repeatedly, ten times or more. The rearrangement uses TRBV10-3 and TRBJ2-1, with D possibly matching TRBD2 (6 bases). Germline CDR1 is ENHRY and CDR2 is SYGVKD. The CDR3 has 14 amino acids. The V gene lost 9 bases and the J gene lost 0 bases, with 12 bases spanning the gap. CDR3 loop: CAMAGTASYNEQFF. In DNA form, the CDR3 reads TGTGCCATGGCGGGAACAGCCTCCTACAATGAGCAGTTCTTC.

This clonotype occurred many times. This sequence joins TRBV11-2 and TRBJ2-7, with 9 bases identical to TRBD1. The CDR3 loop spans 17 amino acids. Trimming removed 3 bases from V and 1 base from J; junction bases left unmatched: 10. The germline V gene encodes CDR1 SGHAT and CDR2 FQNNGV. CDR3 bases: TGTGCCAGCAGCTTGGGATACAGGGGGCTTGGGTCCTACGAGCAGTACGTC. Translation gives CASSLGYRGLGSYEQYV.

This clonotype was seen many times. The chain has TRBV18 and TRBJ2-1; D not resolved. The V gene lost 0 bases and the J gene lost 7 bases, with 10 bases spanning the gap. This CDR3 spans 14 amino acids. The germline gives CDR1 KGHSH, CDR2 LQKENI. Here the CDR3 reads CASSPPNSINEQFF. Written as DNA, the CDR3 is TGTGCCAGCTCACCACCGAATAGCATTAATGAGCAGTTCTTC.

This clonotype was recorded many times. This chain connects TRBV7-9 to TRBJ1-2; weak D call: TRBD1 (5 bases). Trimming pared 9 bases from V and 7 bases from J, leaving 24 bases between. Germline V CDR1 and CDR2: SEHNR, FQNEAQ (reference sequence). The CDR3 sequence is 15 residues long. CDR3 residues: CASSHMDGGDPGYTF. CDR3 coding DNA: TGTGCCAGTAGCCACATGGACGGGGGGGATCCTGGCTACACCTTC.

This clonotype was detected many times. V and J are TRBV20-1 and TRBJ2-4; no clear D gene. The CDR3 is made up of 13 amino acids. Germline V lookup: CDR1 DFQATT, CDR2 SNEGSKA (reference sequence). Trimming shortened V by 0 bases and J by 7 bases, and 10 bases separated the two germline ends. As DNA, the CDR3 is TGCAGTGCTAGAGACGTACCTTGGAACATTCAGTACTTC. Protein: CSARDVPWNIQYF.

This clonotype was recorded many times. The chain links TRBV4-3 to TRBJ2-1, with D perhaps TRBD1 (7 bases). The V end was cut by 4 bases, the J end by 9 bases, with 16 bases between. The CDR3 totals 14 residues. Germline CDR1 is LGHNA and CDR2 is YSLEER. CDR3 in amino acids: CASSPYSGGGEQFF. CDR3 nucleotide sequence: TGCGCCAGCAGCCCCTACTCAGGGGGAGGTGAGCAGTTCTTC.

This clonotype has a count of ten or more. The CDR3 sequence is CASSLKGTRTYSYNSPLHF. CDR3 nucleotides: TGTGCCAGCAGTCTCAAGGGGACGCGCACTTACTCCTATAATTCACCCCTCCACTTT. This chain uses TRBV6-4 with TRBJ1-6; possible D gene TRBD1, 5 bases. Germline V gene lookup returns CDR1 MRHNA and CDR2 SNTAGT. This CDR3 region has 19 residues. V was shortened by 5 bases and J by 0 bases, with 20 bases between the two germline ends.

This clonotype turned up a few times. The junction shows a germline mismatch at one end, possibly a read error. The chain recombines TRBV20-1 with TRBJ1-6; no definite D call. The CDR3 sequence is 16 residues long. The germline CDR1 and CDR2 sequences are DFQATT and SNEGSKA (reference sequence). CDR3 region: CCARGLRLLRDSPLHF. CDR3 DNA: TGCTGTGCTAGAGGCTTGAGGCTCCTTAGGGATTCACCCCTCCACTTT.

This clonotype is termed medium-sized. The V gene is TRBV6-2 or TRBV6-3, the J gene TRBJ2-1, with 9 positions matching TRBD1. Trimming cost V 4 bases and J 6 bases; bases outside gene matches: 4. This CDR3 has 14 amino acids. Germline CDR1 reads MNHEY; CDR2 reads SVGEGT. This CDR3 reads CASSSGTGINEQFF. The CDR3 nucleotides are TGTGCCAGCAGTTCCGGGACAGGGATCAATGAGCAGTTCTTC.

This clonotype was counted ten times or more. The rearrangement joins TRBV7-6 to TRBJ2-5; D is uncertain. This CDR3 spans 12 amino acids. The V and J ends lost 1 base and 6 bases respectively, with 6 bases between them. Germline-derived CDR1 and CDR2 are SGHVS and FNYEAQ. The CDR3 loop reads CASSLGGKTQYF. The CDR3 DNA reads as TGTGCCAGCAGCTTAGGAGGAAAGACCCAGTACTTC. Using reference TRBV7-6 and TRBJ2-5 for the parts outside the CDR3, the full variable domain is GAGVSQSPRYKVTKRGQDVALRCDPISGHVSLYWYRQALGQGPEFLTYFNYEAQQDKSGLPNDRFSAERPEGSISTLTIQRTEQRDSAMYRCASSLGGKTQYFGPGTRLLVL.

This clonotype was seen repeatedly, ten times or more. V and J are TRBV6-4 and TRBJ2-6; D is undetermined. The V and J ends lost 5 bases and 0 bases respectively, with 5 bases between them. Germline V lookup: CDR1 MRHNA, CDR2 SNTAGT. The CDR3 contains 14 residues. For the CDR3, the DNA is TGTGCCAGCAGTCAAAACTCTGGGGCCAACGTCCTGACTTTC. Amino acids: CASSQNSGANVLTF.